Listed here is a single T cell receptor beta chain. The antigen remains unidentified. CDR3 length: 14 amino acids. V dropped 4 bases and J dropped 2; count of bases not matched to a gene: 8. CDR1 is SQVTM and CDR2 is ANQGSEA in the germline V gene. The study ran its PCR with 60 Vbeta and 13 Jbeta primers. The protocol was immunoSEQ multiplex PCR, while the TCRdb copy is restricted to in-frame clones and leaves out a portion. The table has under 200,000 clones, around 80% seen once; the top ten hold about 2.3%. This entry is derived from a study of cytomegalovirus exposure and HLA in healthy donors. General study points: In a later analysis, TCR association rates varied by HLA locus: DRB1 most, HLA-C fewest. In a later analysis, at a false discovery rate of 0.05, roughly 18,000 TCR beta sequences were associated with HLA alleles. The study assumed roughly uniform donor sequencing depth for presence/absence analyses. 87-base-pair reads could not separate some V segments, including TRBV6-2 and TRBV6-3.

This sequence originates from a woman between 45 and 65 years old in good health and CMV-seronegative. The sequenced material came from PBMCs. The V gene is TRBV29-1, the J gene TRBJ2-7; 7 bases are shared with TRBD2. Written as DNA, the CDR3 is TGCAGCGTTGCTCAGACTAGCAAAGCCTACGAGCAGTACTTC. Residues: CSVAQTSKAYEQYF.